This T cell receptor beta chain is drawn from a study of cytomegalovirus exposure and HLA in healthy donors (dated 2017 in TCRdb). Regarding the complete study: An earlier analysis of more than 550 of the donors reported 276 Gb of sequence data and 95 million to 120 million unique TCR beta sequences obtained from approximately 180 million T cells. Around 300 gigabases of sequencing data and tens of millions of unique TCR sequences were included in an early release covering about 600 HLA-typed donors. Of the roughly 400 genotyped donors, 75% to 85% were placed in the genetic ancestry cluster associated with self-reported Caucasian donors. The aim of the study was to test whether cataloging public T cell receptors could identify signatures of past pathogen exposure. The study used immunosequencing to profile the T cell repertoires of more than 650 subjects and linked those repertoires to cytomegalovirus serostatus. In addition to the first cohort of hundreds of subjects, a separate validation cohort of 120 different subjects was used. To predict cytomegalovirus infection status, the study combined high-throughput TCR immunosequencing, statistical association of individual TCRs with disease status, and machine learning. A later analysis re-examined previously published TCR beta repertoires from several hundred donors and added high-resolution HLA genotyping to investigate patterns of TCR occurrence. Rather than using new phenotypic data, the later analysis identified candidate immune exposures from TCR beta sequences and from how often those sequences occurred across donors. An earlier analysis of fewer than 700 of the donors applied high-throughput TCR beta sequencing to assess whether each TCR beta V gene segment acted as functional or pseudogenic. Donor age, sex, ethnicity and CMV serostatus were compiled together with the repertoire data. A later genetic analysis used genome-wide SNP genotypes for about 55% of the 666 donors, treating that subset as a discovery cohort. Every discovery cohort repertoire had been produced on one sequencing platform. Both class I and class II loci were covered by HLA typing, at four-digit resolution. The number of typed donors differed by locus: 629-630 for A, B, C, DRB1 and DQB1; about 520 for DQA1; over 600 for DPA1; and some 470 for DPB1. A handful of DR-DQ haplotypes were handled as single units for association and clustering because linkage in the cohort was strong. Across some 400 genotyped donors of the cohort, an average of about 240,000 unique TCR beta nucleotide sequences per donor were sequenced, and around 20% of those sequences were non-productive.

Turning to this clone: Its binding antigen is unknown. Per-base quality was not reported, and no clone a single base away is much larger than it.

General findings and caveats noted by the study authors: In a later genetic analysis, fewer N-insertions in productive TCRs were reported among donors in an Asian-associated ancestry cluster than the roughly 640-donor mean. A few of the identified cytomegalovirus-associated TCR beta chains were confirmed in vitro to be specific for cytomegalovirus antigens. A later analysis reported that several top co-occurrence clusters appeared linked to parvovirus B19, influenza, CMV and Epstein-Barr virus. Linkage disequilibrium might explain the correlated functional status among segregating V segments, but an unknown experimental factor could not be ruled out. Because HLA typing was missing for some donors at each locus, association tests included only the typed subset. Broadly in line with IMGT annotations, most TCR beta V segments showed up in productive rearrangements about 87% or about 30% of the time in an earlier analysis of a few hundred of the donors. CMV serostatus was the only immune exposure information available for the cohort. Most TCR sequences were observed very rarely across donors, whereas some public TCRs were present in many individuals. An association between a missense DCLRE1C variant and V-gene and J-gene trimming of TCR beta chains was found in a later genetic analysis and replicated in an independent cohort. A further reported finding was that TCR beta sequences accurately predicted the HLA-A and HLA-B alleles for most subjects in the first cohort. When HLA alleles, especially DR and DQ, strongly co-occurred, TCR associations were difficult to assign to individual alleles. The authors suggested that the approach could potentially be generalized to other disease states and immunological phenotypes. In a later analysis, most CMV-associated TCR beta chains were found to appear HLA-restricted, with HLA associations seemingly driven largely by CMV exposure. A group of highly shared sequence variants was considered likely to be a technical artifact of the sequencing pipeline. Cytomegalovirus status was reported to be diagnosed by the classifier with high specificity and sensitivity in both the original and validation cohorts. Because counts were too low, seventeen rarely observed V segments, including chromosome 9 orphons, were excluded from the earlier analysis of under 650 of the donors. At a false discovery rate of 0.05, a later analysis linked 15,000 to 20,000 TCR beta sequences to specific HLA alleles. In this cohort, only TCR beta chains were sequenced, and detectable features were limited by the absence of alpha or paired-chain data. Sequencing depth was assumed to be roughly uniform across donors in the presence/absence analyses, though that assumption may not hold. A later analysis found that HLA-associated TCR beta chains were more clonally expanded and had lower generation probabilities than equally common non-associated chains. According to a later analysis, TCR association rates differed among HLA loci, with DRB1 alleles showing the most associated TCRs and HLA-C alleles showing the fewest. The study listed 150 to 200 TCR beta chains as associated with cytomegalovirus.

Receptor libraries were prepared by the immunoSEQ multiplex PCR assay. A mixture of 60 forward primers for TCR Vbeta segments and 13 reverse primers for TCR Jbeta segments was used in the multiplex PCR. The CDR3 region of rearranged TCR beta genes was amplified from genomic DNA with a multiplex PCR assay. Amplified TCR beta libraries were sequenced as 87-base-pair reads on the Illumina HiSeq System. The original pipeline was this. Across the roughly 670 repertoires, a later analysis counted 80 million or so unique TCR beta chains, roughly 11 million of which were shared by at least two donors. A nearest-neighbor algorithm error-corrected the raw reads and collapsed the reads into unique sequences, merging closely related sequences to remove PCR and sequencing errors. To assign V, D and J gene segments, CDR3 sequences were aligned to IMGT reference sequences. For a sequence to be retained, at least a six-nucleotide match to both a V gene segment and a J gene segment was required. A rearrangement counted as productive if the CDR3 had no stop codons and remained in frame with V and J, and every other rearrangement counted as non-productive. CDR3 was defined by IMGT convention, running from the second conserved V-encoded cysteine to the conserved J-encoded phenylalanine. In an earlier analysis of approximately 590 of the donors, sequences lacking an unambiguous match to a single V gene segment were excluded. An earlier analysis of a few hundred of the donors called V segments functional above 56.7% productive rearrangements and segregating when the between-donor standard deviation exceeded 5%. A statistical classification framework was built to diagnose cytomegalovirus status from the catalog of TCR beta chain sequences. In a later analysis, V and J genes were assigned by comparing TCR nucleotide sequences against IMGT/GENE-DB human TR gene sequences. In a later analysis, CDR3 sequences and most-parsimonious VDJ recombination scenarios were assigned using the TCRdist pipeline. In a later analysis, each TCR beta chain was defined by its CDR3 amino acid sequence together with its V-gene family, and reads lacking a unique V-gene family were excluded. A later analysis removed 592 highly shared, low-generation-probability nucleotide sequences to deal with suspected cross-contamination and a sequencing artifact. A later analysis calculated a clonal expansion index for each public chain from normalized within-repertoire ranks of inferred template counts. Generation probabilities in a later analysis came from a VDJ recombination model fitted to out-of-frame rearrangements, and those results were checked against IGoR. A later analysis scored TCR-TCR, TCR-HLA and TCR-CMV co-occurrence with hypergeometric tests, applying a repertoire-size bias correction to TCR pairs. To estimate false discovery rates, a later analysis permuted the HLA or CMV assignments 20 times. In a later analysis, co-occurring TCRs were grouped using DBSCAN, and TCRdist sequence similarity was added for clustering within HLA-allele-positive subsets. Repertoires with fewer than 30,000 or more than 120,000 public chains were left out of co-occurrence clustering, as were roughly five repertoires with anomalous nucleotide sharing. This immuneACCESS table, as held by TCRdb, lists in-frame sequences with V and J called but not all clones. Of the missing ones, under half trace to an unresolved V gene in checked studies; the others have no known cause. V, J and clone size are those of that table, while D and trimming were read from the DNA. This sample gives tens of thousands of clones in total; roughly 68% of them show up just once. The top ten clonotypes cover more than 2.5% of the sample.

The cohort comprised some 700 healthy bone marrow donors. At the time of sampling, every cohort member was nominally healthy, though immune exposures that went unrecorded were likely present. The donor tested CMV seronegative and was one of the 352 seronegative cohort members. Each donor provided a peripheral blood sample, and peripheral blood mononuclear cells were used for TCR beta sequencing. Genomic DNA was extracted from the blood cell samples with the Qiagen DNeasy Blood Extraction Kit. This clonotype was sampled from a woman aged 45-65 years in good health and CMV-seronegative. The sequenced sample consisted of PBMCs.

Here the CDR3 is given as CASHRGTNTEAFF. At the DNA level, the sequence is TGTGCCAGCCACAGGGGCACGAACACTGAAGCTTTCTTT. The sequence links TRBV13 to TRBJ1-1; TRBD1 agrees with 7 junctional bases. Trimming accounts for 8 bases at V and 1 base at J, while the number of junction bases matched to no gene is 4. Including cysteine and phenylalanine, the CDR3 has 13 amino acids. Just CDR3 DNA is preserved here, 39 bases in frame from base 1. CDR1 and CDR2 are read off the germline V gene (reference sequence) as PRHDT and FYEKMQ. Where the CDR3 stops, the reference TRBV13 and TRBJ1-1 genes take over; the full variable domain is AAGVIQSPRHLIKEKRETATLKCYPIPRHDTVYWYQQGPGQDPQFLISFYEKMQSDKGSIPDRFSAQQFSDYHSELNMSSLELGDSALYFCASHRGTNTEAFFGQGTRLTVV.